Listed below are T cell receptor beta chains from one sample, sequenced in a study of CD8 T cells in ankylosing spondylitis. TCRdb analysed the 5' RACE reads with MiXCR anew, one entry per CDR3 protein. This table holds about 360,000 distinct CDR3 sequences, approximately 22% found once. Material for sequencing was blood, either unsorted or a sorted T cell fraction (not recorded which). The source is a male donor with ankylosing spondylitis or in good health (not recorded which). Both conserved end residues are part of each CDR3. A D gene is named only where the DNA matches it firmly. Clone size is shown for a subset of rows, as once, few, many or a class of expanded clone.

abundance	v_gene	d_gene	j_gene	CDR3nt	CDR3aa
-	TRBV7-9	-	TRBJ2-2	TGTGCCAGCAGCTTAATTCCCGGCCAGCCCGGGGAGCTGTTTTTT	CASSLIPGQPGELFF
-	TRBV29-1	-	TRBJ2-4	TGCAGCGTTCGGGGGACGACAGGCAAAAACATTCAGTACTTC	CSVRGTTGKNIQYF
few	TRBV3-1	-	TRBJ2-7	TGTGCCAGCAGCCAAGAAAACAGCCTTGACGAGCAGTACTTC	CASSQENSLDEQYF
-	TRBV27	-	TRBJ1-4	TGTGCCAGCAGTTTATCGCCAGGGATTAATGAAAAACTGTTTTTT	CASSLSPGINEKLFF
few	TRBV30	-	TRBJ1-2	TGTGCCTGGAGTGTTTCTGGGGTGGATGGCTACACCTTC	CAWSVSGVDGYTF
many	TRBV27	-	TRBJ1-4	TGTGCCAGCAGTCCCGAAGGGGAGGAAAAACTGTTTTTT	CASSPEGEEKLFF
many	TRBV12-3/TRBV12-4	-	TRBJ2-1	TGTGCCAGCAGTTTAGCCCGTAATGAGCAGTTCTTC	CASSLARNEQFF
-	TRBV20-1	-	TRBJ2-7	TGCAGTGCTAGAGATTTAGATCCCTACGAGCAGTACTTC	CSARDLDPYEQYF
few	TRBV4-2	-	TRBJ2-3	TGTGCCAGCAGCCAAGATCTAGGGGACAGCACAGATACGCAGTATTTT	CASSQDLGDSTDTQYF
-	TRBV27	TRBD2	TRBJ2-5	TGTGCCAGCAGTTTATCGGCTAGCGGGGGCCCAAAGGAGACCCAGTACTTC	CASSLSASGGPKETQYF
-	TRBV9	TRBD1	TRBJ1-2	TGTGCCAGCAGCCCAGGGGGACATGGCTACACCTTC	CASSPGGHGYTF
-	TRBV7-9	-	TRBJ2-2	TGTGCCAGCAGCTCCCCCTCCCGGCCCGGGGAGCTGTTTTTT	CASSSPSRPGELFF
few	TRBV12-3/TRBV12-4	-	TRBJ2-7	TGTGCCAGCAGTCCTGACTCCAGGGTCGAGCAGTACTTC	CASSPDSRVEQYF
-	TRBV15	-	TRBJ2-2	TGTGCCACCAGCAGCCGAATGGCGGGCGCCGGGGAGCTGTTTTTT	CATSSRMAGAGELFF
few	TRBV6-1	-	TRBJ2-1	TGTGCCAGCAGTCCCAACCGGGACTCCGTTGATGAGCAGTTCTTC	CASSPNRDSVDEQFF
few	TRBV4-1	TRBD1	TRBJ2-7	TGCGCCAGCAGCCAGGAGACAGGGATCCTTGGCGAGCAGTACTTC	CASSQETGILGEQYF
-	TRBV4-1	-	TRBJ2-7	TGCGCCAGCAGCCAAGACAGGGGTACCTACGAGCAGTACTTC	CASSQDRGTYEQYF
few	TRBV5-1	-	TRBJ2-7	TGCGCCAGCAGCTTGGAGAGGGGAACCTCCTACGAGCAGTACTTC	CASSLERGTSYEQYF
few	TRBV4-2	TRBD2	TRBJ2-3	TGTGCCAGCAGCCAAATACTAGCGACAGATACGCAGTATTTT	CASSQILATDTQYF
few	TRBV6-4	-	TRBJ2-6	TGTGCCAGCAGTGATTCCCCGGGCAGCTCTGGGGCCAACGTCCTGACTTTC	CASSDSPGSSGANVLTF
-	TRBV7-3	TRBD2	TRBJ2-3	TGTGCCAGCAGCTTGACTAGCGGGGGGGCTAGCACAGATACGCAGTATTTT	CASSLTSGGASTDTQYF
few	TRBV29-1	TRBD1	TRBJ1-1	TGCAGCGTTGAAAAAAGACAGGGGATGAACACTGAAGCTTTCTTT	CSVEKRQGMNTEAFF
-	TRBV7-2	-	TRBJ2-7	TGTGCCAGCAGCTTAAATCCGGCGGCCTGGGAGCAGTACTTC	CASSLNPAAWEQYF
-	TRBV6-5	-	TRBJ1-1	TGTGCCAGCAGTTACCCGGACAGTTACACTGAAGCTTTCTTT	CASSYPDSYTEAFF
-	TRBV29-1	TRBD1	TRBJ2-7	TGCAGCGTTGAAGAGGCAGGGGTGACAGGGTCCTACGAGCAGTACTTC	CSVEEAGVTGSYEQYF
-	TRBV19	TRBD1	TRBJ2-7	TGTGCCAGTAGTACCTGGGACAGGACCTACGAGCAGTACTTC	CASSTWDRTYEQYF
-	TRBV7-6	-	TRBJ2-4	TGTGCCAGCAGCCCCACCGAGGGATCCGTAGCCAAAAACATTCAGTACTTC	CASSPTEGSVAKNIQYF
-	TRBV7-2	-	TRBJ2-1	TGTGCCAGCAGCTTAGATATGGACTCCTACAATGAGCAGTTCTTC	CASSLDMDSYNEQFF
-	TRBV4-1	TRBD2	TRBJ2-3	TGCGCCAGCAGCCAACTAGCGGGGGAATCAGATACGCAGTATTTT	CASSQLAGESDTQYF
few	TRBV12-3/TRBV12-4	-	TRBJ2-5	TGTGCCAGCACTATATCAGGGGGGGAGACCCAGTACTTC	CASTISGGETQYF
-	TRBV29-1	TRBD1	TRBJ2-5	TGCAGCGTGCCCGGGACAGGGGATGAGACCCAGTACTTC	CSVPGTGDETQYF
-	TRBV20-1	-	TRBJ2-7	TGCAGTGCTAGAGAGCCCCGGAGGGGAGTGAGCTCCTACGAGCAGTACTTC	CSAREPRRGVSSYEQYF
few	TRBV4-1	-	TRBJ1-1	TGCGCCAGCAGCCAAGAAGAAGGCAGAAACACTGAAGCTTTCTTT	CASSQEEGRNTEAFF
few	TRBV11-1	TRBD1	TRBJ2-1	TGTGCCAGCAGCACCTGGACAGGGGTCAATGAGCAGTTCTTC	CASSTWTGVNEQFF
few	TRBV6-5	-	TRBJ2-5	TGTGCCAGCAGTTATGACATTTCTATTTCCCAAGAGACCCAGTACTTC	CASSYDISISQETQYF
-	TRBV13	TRBD2	TRBJ2-1	TGTGCCAGCAGCTTAGGATACGGGGGGGTCTACAATGAGCAGTTCTTC	CASSLGYGGVYNEQFF
few	TRBV27	-	TRBJ2-7	TGTGCCAGCAGACTCTACTTGGACAGCTCTTCCTACGAGCAGTACTTC	CASRLYLDSSSYEQYF
few	TRBV7-9	-	TRBJ2-5	TGTGCCAGCAGCCACCTGGACGAGACCCAGTACTTC	CASSHLDETQYF
-	TRBV12-3/TRBV12-4	TRBD1	TRBJ2-3	TGTGCCAGCAGTACCCCGGGACAGGGGTTAGCAGATACGCAGTATTTT	CASSTPGQGLADTQYF
-	TRBV11-2	TRBD1	TRBJ2-1	TGTGCCAGCAGCACCCGGGGGACAGGGTATGGTGAGCAGTTCTTC	CASSTRGTGYGEQFF
-	TRBV4-2	-	TRBJ1-5	TGTGCCAGCAGCCAAGATAGGGACCGGCATCCGCCCCAGCATTTT	CASSQDRDRHPPQHF
-	TRBV7-2	-	TRBJ2-7	TGTGCCAGCAGTTTCACCCTCGCGGGGACCGAGCAGTACTTC	CASSFTLAGTEQYF
-	TRBV19	TRBD1	TRBJ2-2	TGTGCCAGTAGTACGCCTGACAGGGGTGCCGGGGAGCTGTTTTTT	CASSTPDRGAGELFF
-	TRBV10-3	-	TRBJ1-1	TGTGCCATCAGTGATGTCGGACCTGAAGCTTTCTTT	CAISDVGPEAFF
few	TRBV7-9	-	TRBJ2-5	TGTGCCAGCAGCTTAGTCCCAGCTATCCAAGAGACCCAGTACTTC	CASSLVPAIQETQYF
few	TRBV7-9	-	TRBJ2-7	TGTGCCAGCAGCTTATTCGGACAAGGCTCCTACGAGCAGTACTTC	CASSLFGQGSYEQYF
-	TRBV5-1	-	TRBJ1-1	TGCGCCAGCAGCTTGACACGGATGAACACTGAAGCTTTCTTT	CASSLTRMNTEAFF